This T cell receptor (beta chain) was documented in a study of blood T cell repertoires in COVID-19. Authors' processing steps: Estimation of nucleated cell counts was performed using reference gene primer amplification. The data were produced by immunoSEQ multiplex PCR, yet TCRdb's version contains in-frame clones alone and is incomplete. The DNA was the basis for D and trimming; V, J and clone size are from that table. The sample lists about 160,000 clones, roughly 84% occurring once. Trimming cost V 9 bases and J 4 bases; bases outside gene matches: 3. The CDR3 covers 13 residues. CDR1 and CDR2 (germline): MNHEY, SMNVEV (reference sequence).

The V and J genes are TRBV27 and TRBJ1-4; 9 bases are shared with TRBD1. Sequencing used peripheral blood. This sequence was found in a man aged 18 to 30 with active or convalescent COVID-19. The chain's CDR3 is CASPGQGNEKLFF. The CDR3 bases are TGTGCCAGTCCGGGACAGGGTAATGAAAAACTGTTTTTT.